The clone carrying this T cell receptor beta chain was observed at least ten times. Its target is unknown. TCRdb passed the 5' RACE reads through MiXCR, listing each CDR3 protein once. The data contain 39,000 or so distinct CDR3 sequences, 6.5% to 8.5% of them singletons. This CDR3 region has 15 residues. Germline V gives CDR1 MNHNY, CDR2 SVGAGI (reference sequence). Trimming removed 0 bases at V and 5 bases at J, with 11 bases between. The data are from a study of spatial heterogeneity in lung cancer. General observations from the study: In blood, ubiquitous expanded tumor TCRs appeared more at resection than follow-up.

Time point noted: sample taken at primary tumor resection. Unsorted whole RNA samples from tumor, nontumor lung or frozen PBMC were sequenced. This clonotype was obtained from a male donor with early-stage non-small cell lung cancer. Sequencing was performed on PBMCs, taken at surgery. The V call is TRBV6-6, the J call TRBJ2-1; D is unclear. This CDR3 is CASSYSRPSDNEQFF. CDR3 nucleotide sequence: TGTGCCAGCAGTTACTCGAGACCCTCTGACAATGAGCAGTTCTTC.